This T cell receptor (beta chain) came from a study of vaccination and CD4 T cells after COVID-19. V was shortened by 0 bases and J by 4 bases, with 12 bases between the two germline ends. Germline CDR1 is MNHEY and CDR2 is SVGAGI. The CDR3 is 15 amino acids. Treatment denoted: 10-day PBMC culture with coronavirus spike peptide pools or control peptides (ViraFEST assay). Harvesting of the unexposed donor's CD4+ T cells predated the COVID-19 pandemic (2011-2018). Sequence data for DNA of cultured CD4+ T cells were generated by the Oncomine TCR Beta short-read assay. Genomic DNA was extracted from cultured CD4+ T cells. MiXCR was run by TCRdb on the PCR reads, yielding one entry per CDR3 protein. This table has roughly 9,400 distinct CDR3 sequences, around 37% appearing once. Comments on this clonotype: Its antigen is unknown.

Sample: CD4+ T cells from blood, cultured in vitro. The sequence derives from a human donor in good health. The J gene is TRBJ1-2, the V gene TRBV6-5; D uncertain. CDR3 sequence reads: CASSYSTDGVYGYTF. Written as DNA, the CDR3 is TGTGCCAGCAGTTACTCCACGGACGGAGTCTATGGCTACACCTTC.